The 7 T cell receptor beta chains given below trace back to one sample, sequenced in a study of shared clonotypes between healthy human individuals. Assay used: immunoSEQ multiplex PCR; TCRdb lists only in-frame clones, some missing. The sample yields hundreds of thousands of clones, about 85% seen once. Material: PBMCs. These receptors were obtained from a woman aged 40 to 55 in good health. Some clones in this sample may be carry-over from other donors' samples.

This sequence joins TRBV7-3 and TRBJ2-3; possibly TRBD2 for D (5 bases). The CDR3 length is 16 residues. V was shortened by 5 bases and J by 0 bases, with 15 bases between the two germline ends. Germline V gene sequence: CDR1 SGHTA, CDR2 FQGTGA. CDR3: CASSDQRTPSTDTQYF. The CDR3 nucleotides are TGTGCCAGCAGCGACCAGCGGACCCCTAGCACAGATACGCAGTATTTT. Drawing the rest from reference TRBV7-3 and TRBJ2-3, the complete variable domain is GAGVSQTPSNKVTEKGKYVELRCDPISGHTALYWYRQSLGQGPEFLIYFQGTGAADDSGLPNDRFFAVRPEGSVSTLKIQRTERGDSAVYLCASSDQRTPSTDTQYFGPGTRLTVL.

This clone was recorded a few times. J is TRBJ2-7 and V is TRBV28; 8 bases are a match to TRBD1. The CDR3 covers 14 residues. Germline V gives CDR1 MDHEN, CDR2 SYDVKM. J gave up 4 bases and V 6 bases, and 8 bases lay outside the gene matches. Here the CDR3 reads CASRFDRGVYEQYF. In DNA, the CDR3 is TGTGCCAGCAGGTTCGACAGGGGCGTATACGAGCAGTACTTC.

The J gene is TRBJ1-2, the V gene TRBV28; D may be TRBD1 (5 bases). Germline CDR1 reads MDHEN; CDR2 reads SYDVKM. V lost 3 bases to trimming and J lost 6 bases, with 11 bases between them. This CDR3 has 13 amino acids. The CDR3 spells CASSFTPGHGYTF. The DNA of the CDR3 is TGTGCCAGCAGTTTTACACCAGGGCATGGCTACACCTTC.

Here the CDR3 DNA reads TGTGCCAGCAGCCCTCATGGAAGCAGCACAGATACGCAGTATTTT. It codes for CASSPHGSSTDTQYF. The chain couples TRBV7-2 to TRBJ2-3; D not resolved. The V gene lost 5 bases and the J gene lost 0 bases, with 12 bases spanning the gap. This CDR3 spans 15 amino acids. CDR1 and CDR2 (germline): SGHTA, FQGNSA.

The CDR3 bases are TGTGCCAGCTCACCACAGCCCGCCTACGAGCAGTACTTC. Its translation: CASSPQPAYEQYF. The V and J genes are TRBV18 and TRBJ2-7; D is unresolved. The germline CDR1 and CDR2 sequences are KGHSH and LQKENI. The CDR3 runs to 13 residues. The V gene lost 1 base and the J gene lost 2 bases, with 6 bases spanning the gap.

V gene TRBV7-8 combines with J gene TRBJ1-1, with 8 nucleotides matching TRBD1. This CDR3 region has 16 residues. V shed 5 bases and J 4 bases; nucleotides not matched to a gene: 12. Per germline, CDR1 SGHVS and CDR2 FQNEAQ. CDR3 bases: TGTGCCAGCAGCCCCCCGAGACAGGGGATTGGCACTGAAGCTTTCTTT. It yields the protein CASSPPRQGIGTEAFF.

This clone was detected only a few times. The chain carries TRBV29-1 and TRBJ2-1; D may correspond to TRBD1 or TRBD2 (5 bases each). Germline lookup yields CDR1 SQVTM and CDR2 ANQGSEA. The CDR3 covers 9 residues. Trimming removed 6 bases at V and 8 bases at J, with 5 bases between. The CDR3 coding sequence is TGCAGCGTGGGGGATGAGCAGTTCTTC. This gives the protein CSVGDEQFF.